The source of this T cell receptor (beta chain) is a study of CD8+CD57+ T cells in acquired aplastic anemia. Study-level background: Sorted CD4+ plus CD8+ cells gave DNA averaging around 3.2 ug.

Both TCR beta VDJ combination and CDR3 sequence profiling were carried out. Genomic DNA was the template for this profiling. TCRdb analysed the reads with MiXCR anew, one entry per CDR3 protein. This table holds a few hundred thousand distinct CDR3 sequences, about a third found once. Sequenced patients had shown CD8+CD57+ cell expansion by flow cytometry. A severe acquired aplastic anemia diagnosis applied to all patients. This clonotype appeared a few times. The antigen is not known. The germline gives CDR1 DFQATT, CDR2 SNEGSKA (reference sequence). J gave up 5 bases and V 5 bases, and 9 bases lay outside the gene matches. This CDR3 comprises 15 residues. Study conclusions and caveats: Found in both controls and patients were approximately 31 CD8+ CDR3 sequences.

The V gene is TRBV20-1, the J gene TRBJ2-1; 10 positions match TRBD2. Sequenced sample: sorted CD4+, CD8+, or CD8+CD57+ T cells (not recorded which) from PBMCs. The sequence was collected from a human donor with aplastic anemia. The CDR3 spells CSASPLAGGDNEQFF. CDR3 DNA: TGCAGTGCTTCCCCTTTAGCGGGGGGCGACAATGAGCAGTTCTTC.